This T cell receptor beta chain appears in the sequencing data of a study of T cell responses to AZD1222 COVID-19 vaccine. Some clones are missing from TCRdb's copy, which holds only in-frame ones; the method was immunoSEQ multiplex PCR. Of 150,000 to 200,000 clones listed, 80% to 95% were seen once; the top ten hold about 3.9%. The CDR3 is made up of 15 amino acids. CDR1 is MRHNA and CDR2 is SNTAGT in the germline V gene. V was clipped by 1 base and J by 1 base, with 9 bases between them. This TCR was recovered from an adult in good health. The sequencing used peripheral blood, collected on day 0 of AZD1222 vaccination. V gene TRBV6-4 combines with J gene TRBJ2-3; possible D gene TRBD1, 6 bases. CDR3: CASSDWAGGTDTQYF. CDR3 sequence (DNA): TGTGCCAGCAGTGACTGGGCAGGGGGCACAGATACGCAGTATTTT.